The 17 T cell receptor beta chains presented below share a single source sample, sequenced in a study of control samples from healthy donors and cancer patients. TCRdb keeps only in-frame clones here, not all; method: immunoSEQ multiplex PCR. The profile shows 90,000 to 150,000 clones, about 89% of them singletons. Material: blood. The receptors stem from a man in his fifties or sixties in good health.

This clone was observed a single time. The chain links TRBV10-3 to TRBJ1-2, with TRBD1 matching 8 bases. CDR3 length equals 14 residues. Germline V gene lookup returns CDR1 ENHRY and CDR2 SYGVKD. With V trimmed by 5 bases and J by 7 bases, 9 bases remained unmatched. CDR3 nucleotide sequence: TGTGCCATCAGTTATTGGACAGGGAAGGCTGGCTACACCTTC. Translated, it gives CAISYWTGKAGYTF.

The chain uses TRBV3-1 (or the pseudogene TRBV3-2) and TRBJ1-1, with TRBD1 matching 7 bases. Trimming removed 4 bases from V and 4 bases from J; junction bases left unmatched: 9. This CDR3 has 15 residues. Germline CDR1 LGHDT, CDR2 YNNKEL (reference sequence). CDR3 protein: CASSPRQGRGTEAFF. In nucleotides, the CDR3 is TGTGCCAGCAGCCCACGACAGGGTCGGGGCACTGAAGCTTTCTTT.

The rearrangement uses TRBV14 and TRBJ1-1; TRBD1 aligns across 8 bases. The CDR3 is 16 residues long. The germline V gene has CDR1 SGHDN and CDR2 FVKESK. V gave up 4 bases and J gave up 0 bases; unmatched junction bases: 7. The CDR3 coding sequence is TGTGCCAGCAGCCTTTCCAGGGGGCTGATGAACACTGAAGCTTTCTTT. Amino acid sequence: CASSLSRGLMNTEAFF.

The chain has TRBV14 and TRBJ2-7, with no clear D. V was pared by 2 bases and J by 3 bases, with 5 bases between. CDR1 is SGHDN, CDR2 FVKESK, per germline. This CDR3 contains 12 residues. The CDR3 DNA sequence: TGTGCCAGCAGCCAACACAGCTACGAGCAGTACTTC. As protein: CASSQHSYEQYF.

The CDR3 region has the DNA TGCAGCGTGATTCACAGGGCCTCCTACGAGCAGTACTTC. Its translation is CSVIHRASYEQYF. This sequence joins TRBV29-1 and TRBJ2-7, with a weak D call TRBD1 (6 bases). CDR1 and CDR2 (germline): SQVTM, ANQGSEA. V was cut by 6 bases and J by 0 bases, with 12 bases left in between. The CDR3 has 13 amino acids.

This chain joins TRBV3-1 (or the pseudogene TRBV3-2) and TRBJ1-1; no clear D gene. Germline V CDR1 and CDR2: LGHDT, YNNKEL (reference sequence). Trimming shortened V by 5 bases and J by 7 bases, and 14 bases separated the two germline ends. This CDR3 has 13 residues. The CDR3 reads CASSEGEAIEAFF. CDR3 coding DNA: TGTGCCAGCAGCGAAGGTGAGGCAATTGAAGCTTTCTTT.

The V and J genes are TRBV19 and TRBJ2-3; D tentatively fits TRBD1 or TRBD2 (6 bases each). CDR1 is LNHDA, CDR2 SQIVND, per germline (reference sequence). CDR3 length: 15 residues. Trimming took 5 bases from V and 0 from J, leaving 12 bases between them. The chain's CDR3 is CASSLGGPSTDTQYF. The CDR3 bases are TGTGCCAGTAGTCTAGGGGGGCCTAGCACAGATACGCAGTATTTT.

The chain uses TRBV14 and TRBJ1-6; D is unclear. From germline, CDR1 is SGHDN and CDR2 FVKESK. The CDR3 contains 14 residues. Trimming removed 4 bases from V and 5 bases from J, with 9 bases in between. The CDR3 loop reads CASSPWGNNSPLHF. In DNA form, the CDR3 reads TGTGCCAGCAGCCCATGGGGTAATAATTCACCCCTCCACTTT. Filled out from reference TRBV14 and TRBJ1-6, the complete variable domain reads EAGVTQFPSHSVIEKGQTVTLRCDPISGHDNLYWYRRVMGKEIKFLLHFVKESKQDESGMPNNRFLAERTGGTYSTLKVQPAELEDSGVYFCASSPWGNNSPLHFGNGTRLTVT.

This rearrangement joins TRBV4-2 to TRBJ2-1, with 12 positions matching TRBD2. Germline V gene sequence: CDR1 LGHNA, CDR2 YNFKEQ. With V trimmed by 2 bases and J by 8 bases, 4 bases remained unmatched. This CDR3 spans 15 amino acids. The CDR3 protein is CASSQLAGGIHEQFF. The CDR3 DNA follows: TGTGCCAGCAGCCAACTAGCGGGGGGGATCCATGAGCAGTTCTTC.

This chain links TRBV18 with TRBJ1-5; a possible D gene is TRBD1 (5 bases). Trimming took 3 bases from V and 4 from J, leaving 13 bases between them. Germline V lookup: CDR1 KGHSH, CDR2 LQKENI. This CDR3 region has 15 residues. CDR3: CASSPSSGRNQPQHF. CDR3 sequence (DNA): TGTGCCAGCTCACCGTCATCAGGGAGAAATCAGCCCCAGCATTTT.

The chain has TRBV30 and TRBJ2-1; tentative D call: TRBD1 (6 bases). V dropped 3 bases and J dropped 2 bases, with 11 bases sitting between them. The germline V gene has CDR1 GTSNPN and CDR2 SVGIG (reference sequence). The CDR3 runs to 14 residues. The CDR3 bases are TGTGCCTGGAGCCAGGGGTGGCCCTACAATGAGCAGTTCTTC. It is translated as CAWSQGWPYNEQFF.

This chain joins TRBV6-5 and TRBJ1-2, with a possible D match to TRBD1 (5 bases). V was cut by 7 bases and J by 5 bases, with 14 bases left in between. The CDR3 totals 13 residues. Germline-derived CDR1 and CDR2 are MNHEY and SVGAGI. This CDR3 is CASTPPGGYGYTF. The CDR3, as DNA: TGTGCCAGCACCCCTCCTGGGGGGTATGGCTACACCTTC.

In this sample, this clone turned up a few times. The chain links TRBV6-1 to TRBJ1-2; a weak D match, TRBD1 (5 bases). The CDR3 extends over 15 amino acids. Germline V gene sequence: CDR1 MNHNS, CDR2 SASEGT. V dropped 2 bases and J dropped 4 bases, with 14 bases sitting between them. CDR3 DNA: TGTGCCAGCAGTGAACCGGGACGGACGTTCTATGGCTACACCTTC. The encoded protein is CASSEPGRTFYGYTF.

The V and J genes are TRBV29-1 and TRBJ1-5; D gene ambiguous. Looked up from germline, CDR1 is SQVTM and CDR2 is ANQGSEA. The CDR3 extends over 12 amino acids. Trimming cost V 4 bases and J 4 bases, with 8 bases left between them. The chain's CDR3 is CSVGNRNQPQHF. The CDR3 nucleotides read TGCAGCGTTGGGAATCGAAATCAGCCCCAGCATTTT.

The rearrangement uses TRBV7-2 and TRBJ1-1; D is unresolved. The CDR3 sequence is 13 residues long. Germline V gene data show CDR1 as SGHTA and CDR2 as FQGNSA. The V and J ends lost 1 base and 1 base respectively, with 4 bases between them. The CDR3 spells CASSLVRNTEAFF. DNA for the CDR3: TGTGCCAGCAGCTTAGTGAGGAACACTGAAGCTTTCTTT.

The chain combines TRBV6-1 with TRBJ2-1; maybe TRBD1 (6 bases). V lost 2 bases and J lost 8, with 13 bases in between. CDR1 and CDR2 from the germline V gene are MNHNS and SASEGT. This CDR3 is 14 amino acids long. This CDR3 reads CASSERGTRDEQFF. CDR3 nucleotide sequence: TGTGCCAGCAGTGAAAGGGGGACAAGGGATGAGCAGTTCTTC.

This clone was counted a few times. V gene TRBV5-1 combines with J gene TRBJ2-3; D remains unclear. Germline V gene lookup returns CDR1 SGHRS and CDR2 YFSETQ. V was pared by 0 bases and J by 0 bases, with 8 bases between. The CDR3 is 15 amino acids. The CDR3 coding sequence is TGCGCCAGCAGCTTGGTACTCTCTAGCACAGATACGCAGTATTTT. Its translation: CASSLVLSSTDTQYF.